The rows below give T cell receptor beta chains drawn from one sample of a study of early T cells in non-severe SARS-CoV-2 infection. TCRdb reprocessed the 5' RACE reads via MiXCR and lists one record per CDR3 protein. Of roughly 41,000 distinct CDR3 sequences listed, 4.5% to 5% are singletons. Sequenced input: whole blood. These receptors all stem from an adult who was a healthcare worker with PCR-confirmed SARS-CoV-2 infection or an uninfected control (not recorded which). Each CDR3 is given with its conserved first and last residue. Fields, in order: CDR3 length, V gene, CDR3 protein.

cdr3_length: 13
v_call: TRBV7-2
cdr3_aa: CASSLSGGNTIYF

cdr3_length: 11
v_call: TRBV12-3/TRBV12-4
cdr3_aa: CASSLYDGYTF

cdr3_length: 13
v_call: TRBV7-2
cdr3_aa: CASSLQGYNEQFF

cdr3_length: 15
v_call: TRBV4-1
cdr3_aa: CASSRAAGSGNTIYF

cdr3_length: 13
v_call: TRBV6-4
cdr3_aa: CASSPTREDGYTF

cdr3_length: 16
v_call: TRBV6-2/TRBV6-3
cdr3_aa: CASSVRTEPWNTEAFF

cdr3_length: 15
v_call: TRBV10-3
cdr3_aa: CAITPGVTNTGELFF

cdr3_length: 16
v_call: TRBV18
cdr3_aa: CASSPSGQQGSGELFF

cdr3_length: 13
v_call: TRBV7-2
cdr3_aa: CASSLALRGKAFF

cdr3_length: 13
v_call: TRBV7-9
cdr3_aa: CASSSTPGNEQFF

cdr3_length: 16
v_call: TRBV4-2
cdr3_aa: CASSQDVGTGRSGQYF

cdr3_length: 14
v_call: TRBV9
cdr3_aa: CASSVSRGHSEQYF

cdr3_length: 12
v_call: TRBV27
cdr3_aa: CASSLLGNEQFF

cdr3_length: 14
v_call: TRBV28
cdr3_aa: CASQFEGQPYGYTF

cdr3_length: 15
v_call: TRBV3-1
cdr3_aa: CASSQPGTGPYEQYF

cdr3_length: 15
v_call: TRBV11-2
cdr3_aa: CASSPIRGSTDTQYF

cdr3_length: 18
v_call: TRBV5-1
cdr3_aa: CASSLTGTGLAGANVLTF

cdr3_length: 15
v_call: TRBV4-2
cdr3_aa: CASSQEEGSGNTIYF